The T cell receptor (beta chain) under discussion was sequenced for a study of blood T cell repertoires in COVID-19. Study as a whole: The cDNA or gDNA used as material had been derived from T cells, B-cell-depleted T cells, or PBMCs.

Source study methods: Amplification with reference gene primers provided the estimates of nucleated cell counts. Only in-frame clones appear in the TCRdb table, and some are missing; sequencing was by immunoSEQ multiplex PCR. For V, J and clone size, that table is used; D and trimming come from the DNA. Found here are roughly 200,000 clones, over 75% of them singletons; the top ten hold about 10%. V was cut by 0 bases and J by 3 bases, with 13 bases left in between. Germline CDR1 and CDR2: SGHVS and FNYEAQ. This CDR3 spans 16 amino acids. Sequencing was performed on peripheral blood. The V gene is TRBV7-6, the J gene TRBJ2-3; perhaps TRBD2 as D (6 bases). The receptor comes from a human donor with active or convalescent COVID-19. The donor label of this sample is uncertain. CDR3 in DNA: TGTGCCAGCAGCTTAGCGGGGGGAGGAGGAACAGATACGCAGTATTTT. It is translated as CASSLAGGGGTDTQYF.